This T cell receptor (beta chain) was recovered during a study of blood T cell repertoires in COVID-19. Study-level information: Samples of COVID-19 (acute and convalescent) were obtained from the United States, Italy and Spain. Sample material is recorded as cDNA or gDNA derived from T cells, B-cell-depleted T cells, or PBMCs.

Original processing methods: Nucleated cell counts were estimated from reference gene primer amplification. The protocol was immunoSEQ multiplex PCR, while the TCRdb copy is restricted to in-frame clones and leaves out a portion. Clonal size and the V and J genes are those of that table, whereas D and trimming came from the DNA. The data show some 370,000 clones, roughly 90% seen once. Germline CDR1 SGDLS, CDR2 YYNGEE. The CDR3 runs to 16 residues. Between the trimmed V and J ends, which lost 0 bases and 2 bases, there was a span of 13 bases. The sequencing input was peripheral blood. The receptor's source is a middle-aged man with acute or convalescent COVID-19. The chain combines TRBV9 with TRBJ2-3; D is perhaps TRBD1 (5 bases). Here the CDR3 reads CASSVGQISSTDTQYF. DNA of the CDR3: TGTGCCAGCAGCGTAGGACAGATCTCTTCCACAGATACGCAGTATTTT. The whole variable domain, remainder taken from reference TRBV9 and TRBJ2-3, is DSGVTQTPKHLITATGQRVTLRCSPRSGDLSVYWYQQSLDQGLQFLIQYYNGEERAKGNILERFSAQQFPDLHSELNLSSLELGDSALYFCASSVGQISSTDTQYFGPGTRLTVL.